The 14 T cell receptor beta chains given below trace back to one sample, sequenced in a study of blood T cell repertoires in COVID-19. Sequencing was performed with immunoSEQ multiplex PCR; in TCRdb, only in-frame clones are kept and a portion is missing. Here the sample spans approximately 120,000 clones, around three quarters being singletons. Sequences were obtained from peripheral blood. The receptors derive from a human donor in a cohort sampled during active or convalescent COVID-19.

This clone showed up just a few times. This chain links TRBV7-8 with TRBJ2-7; D unclear. Germline V CDR1 and CDR2: SGHVS, FQNEAQ. The germline V and J ends were trimmed by 0 bases and 2 bases, with 8 bases remaining between them. The CDR3 totals 14 residues. CDR3 loop: CASSLARLTYEQYF. The DNA for the CDR3 is TGTGCCAGCAGCTTAGCGCGGCTTACCTACGAGCAGTACTTC.

CDR3 amino acids: CASSQATSYNEQFF. CDR3 nucleotides: TGTGCCAGCAGCCAAGCAACATCATACAATGAGCAGTTCTTC. J is TRBJ2-1 and V is TRBV3-1 (or the pseudogene TRBV3-2); D unresolved. V gave up 1 base and J gave up 4 bases, with 8 bases separating them. Germline CDR1 and CDR2: LGHDT and YNNKEL (reference sequence). The CDR3 is 14 amino acids.

V is TRBV18 and J is TRBJ1-1; D is unresolved. Germline V lookup: CDR1 KGHSH, CDR2 LQKENI. This CDR3 contains 15 residues. V was trimmed by 6 bases and J by 1 base, leaving 15 bases between them. The DNA for the CDR3 is TGTGCCAGCTCCCGCGAATACGTACCGAACACTGAAGCTTTCTTT. It specifies CASSREYVPNTEAFF.

This clone was seen repeatedly, ten times or more. The rearrangement links TRBV23-1 to TRBJ2-7, with a possible D match to TRBD2 (6 bases). TRBV23-1 is recorded as an ORF, its role being uncertain. CDR3 length equals 15 residues. Deletions cut 4 bases from V and 3 bases from J, with 16 bases between. The CDR3 coding sequence is TGCGCCAGCAGTCGTTGGGGGGTTGGAAACTACGAGCAGTACTTC. Amino acid sequence: CASSRWGVGNYEQYF.

This sequence joins TRBV18 and TRBJ1-1; unclear D gene. V was trimmed by 3 bases and J by 7 bases, leaving 15 bases between them. This CDR3 is built from 14 residues. The germline CDR1 and CDR2 sequences are KGHSH and LQKENI. The chain's CDR3 is CASSPDFGPDEAFF. CDR3 in DNA: TGTGCCAGCTCACCCGATTTTGGCCCCGATGAAGCTTTCTTT.

This chain connects TRBV15 to TRBJ2-1; D not certain. V lost 0 bases and J 6 bases, leaving 6 bases between the germline ends. The CDR3 sequence is 13 residues long. Germline V gene sequence: CDR1 LNHNV, CDR2 YYDKDF (reference sequence). The CDR3 loop reads CATSRERLNEQFF. The DNA of the CDR3 is TGTGCCACCAGCAGAGAGAGGCTCAATGAGCAGTTCTTC.

The genes are TRBV2 and TRBJ1-4; tentatively, D is TRBD1 (6 bases). CDR1 is SNHLY and CDR2 is FYNNEI in the germline V gene. Trimming pared 6 bases from V and 0 bases from J, leaving 8 bases between. The CDR3 covers 14 residues. CDR3 bases: TGTGCCAGCAGAGACAGGACAACTAATGAAAAACTGTTTTTT. Its protein product is CASRDRTTNEKLFF. Combining the CDR3 with reference TRBV2 and TRBJ1-4 gives the whole variable domain EPEVTQTPSHQVTQMGQEVILRCVPISNHLYFYWYRQILGQKVEFLVSFYNNEISEKSEIFDDQFSVERPDGSNFTLKIRSTKLEDSAMYFCASRDRTTNEKLFFGSGTQLSVL.

This chain links TRBV29-1 with TRBJ2-1, with 8 bases aligning to TRBD1. The CDR3 sequence is 17 residues long. CDR1 and CDR2 (germline): SQVTM, ANQGSEA. V was clipped by 3 bases and J by 3 bases; unmatched bases: 13. The CDR3 DNA is TGCAGCGTTGAGACTGACAGGGGCGAACATTACTACAATGAGCAGTTCTTC. Translated, it gives CSVETDRGEHYYNEQFF.

CDR3 amino acids: CASSDRVRGRDTQYF. CDR3 sequence (DNA): TGTGCCAGCAGCGACAGGGTGAGGGGTCGAGATACGCAGTATTTT. The V call is TRBV7-2, the J call TRBJ2-3, with TRBD1 matching over 7 bases. Germline V gene data show CDR1 as SGHTA and CDR2 as FQGNSA. The CDR3 is made up of 15 amino acids. J was trimmed by 5 bases and V by 5 bases; bases with no gene match: 10.

This chain uses TRBV11-2 with TRBJ1-6; the D is unclear. The germline V gene has CDR1 SGHAT and CDR2 FQNNGV. The V end lost 0 bases, the J end lost 4 bases, and 4 bases lay between the germline ends. The CDR3 has 14 amino acids. CDR3: CASSLDPYNSPLHF. The DNA of the CDR3 is TGTGCCAGCAGCTTAGATCCTTATAATTCACCCCTCCACTTT.

This chain uses TRBV5-4 with TRBJ2-2, with D possibly TRBD1 on 5 matching bases. Germline CDR1 reads SGHNT; CDR2 reads YYREEE (reference sequence). V dropped 0 bases and J dropped 7 bases, with 16 bases sitting between them. The CDR3 totals 16 residues. CDR3 nucleotide sequence: TGTGCCAGCAGCTTGGCGGCGACCAGGGTGAACGGGGAGCTGTTTTTT. Protein product: CASSLAATRVNGELFF.

The chain links TRBV4-3 to TRBJ2-1; 13 bases fit TRBD2. Germline CDR1 and CDR2: LGHNA and YSLEER. The CDR3 has 16 amino acids. V lost 1 base, J lost 3 bases, and 0 bases stayed unmatched. CDR3 nucleotide sequence: TGCGCCAGCAGCCAAGGACTAGCGGGGGGCTACAATGAGCAGTTCTTC. Protein product: CASSQGLAGGYNEQFF.

V gene TRBV18 combines with J gene TRBJ2-5, with a possible D match to TRBD1 (6 bases). Germline values: CDR1 KGHSH, CDR2 LQKENI. The germline V and J ends were trimmed by 0 bases and 1 base, with 12 bases remaining between them. This CDR3 comprises 16 residues. The CDR3 here is CASSPPRTAFQETQYF. The CDR3 DNA is TGTGCCAGCTCACCACCGAGGACAGCGTTCCAAGAGACCCAGTACTTC.

This chain connects TRBV11-2 to TRBJ2-7; 12 positions match TRBD1. The ends lost 3 bases at V and 7 bases at J; junction bases unmatched: 4. This CDR3 has 14 amino acids. Germline V gene lookup returns CDR1 SGHAT and CDR2 FQNNGV. DNA for the CDR3: TGTGCCAGCAGCTTCGGGACAGGGGGCCTAGAGCAGTACTTC. Residues: CASSFGTGGLEQYF.